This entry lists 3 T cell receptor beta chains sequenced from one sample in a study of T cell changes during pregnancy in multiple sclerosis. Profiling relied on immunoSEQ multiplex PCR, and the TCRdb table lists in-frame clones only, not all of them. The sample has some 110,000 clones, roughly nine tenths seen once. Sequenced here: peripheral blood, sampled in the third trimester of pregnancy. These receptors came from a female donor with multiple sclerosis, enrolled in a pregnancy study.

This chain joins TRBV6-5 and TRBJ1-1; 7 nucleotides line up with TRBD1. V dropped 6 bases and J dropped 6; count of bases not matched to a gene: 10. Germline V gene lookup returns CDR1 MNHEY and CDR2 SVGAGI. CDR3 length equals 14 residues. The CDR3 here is CASSLDRVVPEAFF. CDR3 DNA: TGTGCCAGCAGCCTAGACAGGGTGGTCCCTGAAGCTTTCTTT.

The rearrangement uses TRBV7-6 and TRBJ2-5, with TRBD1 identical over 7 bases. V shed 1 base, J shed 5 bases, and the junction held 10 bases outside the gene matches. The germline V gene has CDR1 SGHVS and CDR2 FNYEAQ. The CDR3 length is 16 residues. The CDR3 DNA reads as TGTGCCAGCAGCTTAGGGGTGGGAGCAGGGGGTGAGACCCAGTACTTC. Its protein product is CASSLGVGAGGETQYF.

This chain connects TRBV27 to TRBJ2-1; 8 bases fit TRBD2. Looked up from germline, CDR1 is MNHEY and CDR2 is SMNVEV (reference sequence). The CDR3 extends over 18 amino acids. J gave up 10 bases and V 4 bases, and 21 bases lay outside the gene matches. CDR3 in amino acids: CASSSSPLLQREWVEQFF. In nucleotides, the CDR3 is TGTGCCAGCAGTTCATCCCCTCTTTTACAGCGGGAGTGGGTCGAGCAGTTCTTC.